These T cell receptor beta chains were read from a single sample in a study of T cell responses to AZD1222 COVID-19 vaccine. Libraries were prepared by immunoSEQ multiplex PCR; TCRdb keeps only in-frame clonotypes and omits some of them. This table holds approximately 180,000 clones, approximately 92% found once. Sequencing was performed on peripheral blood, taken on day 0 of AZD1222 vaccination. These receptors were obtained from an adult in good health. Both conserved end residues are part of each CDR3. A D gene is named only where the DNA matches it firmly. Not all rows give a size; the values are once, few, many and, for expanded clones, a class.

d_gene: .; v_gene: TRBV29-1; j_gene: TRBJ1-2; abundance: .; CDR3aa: CSVLTGPDYGYTF; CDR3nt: TGCAGCGTTCTAACGGGTCCAGACTATGGCTACACCTTC
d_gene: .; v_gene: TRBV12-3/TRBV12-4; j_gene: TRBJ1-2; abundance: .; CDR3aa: CASSSLGAYGYTF; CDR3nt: TGTGCCAGCAGCTCCCTTGGGGCCTATGGCTACACCTTC
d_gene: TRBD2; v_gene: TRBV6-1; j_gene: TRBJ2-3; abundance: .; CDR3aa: CASSEWEGSSTDTQYF; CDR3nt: TGTGCCAGCAGTGAATGGGAGGGGTCTAGCACAGATACGCAGTATTTT
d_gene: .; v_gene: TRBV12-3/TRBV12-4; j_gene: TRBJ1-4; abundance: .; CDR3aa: CASSLGVWEKLFF; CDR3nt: TGTGCCAGCAGTTTGGGGGTATGGGAAAAACTGTTTTTT
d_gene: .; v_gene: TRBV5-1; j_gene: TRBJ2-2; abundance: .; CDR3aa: CASSLAGPGELFF; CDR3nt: TGCGCCAGCAGCTTGGCGGGGCCCGGGGAGCTGTTTTTT
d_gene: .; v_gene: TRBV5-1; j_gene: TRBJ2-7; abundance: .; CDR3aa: CASSLGSSYEQYF; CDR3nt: TGCGCCAGCAGCTTGGGGTCCTCCTACGAGCAGTACTTC
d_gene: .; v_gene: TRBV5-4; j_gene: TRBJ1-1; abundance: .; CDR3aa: CASNSGTPTMNTEAFF; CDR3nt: TGTGCCAGCAACTCAGGGACACCGACCATGAACACTGAAGCTTTCTTT
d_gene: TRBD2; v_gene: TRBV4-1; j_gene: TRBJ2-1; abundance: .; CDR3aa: CASSQVGTRRNEQFF; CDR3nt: TGCGCCAGCAGCCAAGTGGGGACTAGAAGAAATGAGCAGTTCTTC
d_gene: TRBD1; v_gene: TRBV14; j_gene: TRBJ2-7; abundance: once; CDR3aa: CASSSRTGGLEQYF; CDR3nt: TGTGCCAGCAGCTCCCGGACAGGGGGCTTGGAGCAGTACTTC
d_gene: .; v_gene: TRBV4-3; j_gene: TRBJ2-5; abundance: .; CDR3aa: CASSQDSDACPSSPETQYF; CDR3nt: TGCGCCAGCAGCCAAGATAGCGACGCGTGCCCCTCCTCCCCGGAGACCCAGTACTTC
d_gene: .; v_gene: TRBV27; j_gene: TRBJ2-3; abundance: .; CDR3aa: CASSGSADTQYF; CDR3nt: TGTGCCAGCAGCGGGTCCGCAGATACGCAGTATTTT
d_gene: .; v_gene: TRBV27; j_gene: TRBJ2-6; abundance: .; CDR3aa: CASRLSGATGANVLTF; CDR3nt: TGTGCCAGCAGGCTGTCAGGGGCGACTGGGGCCAACGTCCTGACTTTC
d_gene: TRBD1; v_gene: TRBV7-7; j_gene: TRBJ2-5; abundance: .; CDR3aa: CASSPRTGTQETQYF; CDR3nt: TGTGCTAGCAGCCCCAGGACAGGAACCCAAGAGACCCAGTACTTC
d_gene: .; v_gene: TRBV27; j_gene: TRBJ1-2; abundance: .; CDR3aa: CASSWRANYGYTF; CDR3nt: TGTGCCAGCAGTTGGAGGGCTAACTATGGCTACACCTTC
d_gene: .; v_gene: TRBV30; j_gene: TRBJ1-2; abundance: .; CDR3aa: CASSDYGYTF; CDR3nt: TGTGCCTCCTCGGACTATGGCTACACCTTC
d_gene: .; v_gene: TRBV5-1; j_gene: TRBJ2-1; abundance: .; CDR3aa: CASSLGPVF; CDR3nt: TGCGCCAGCAGCTTGGGCCCGGTCTTC
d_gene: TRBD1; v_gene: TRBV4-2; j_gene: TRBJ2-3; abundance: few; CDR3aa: CASSQAPGTGADTQYF; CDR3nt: TGTGCCAGCAGCCAAGCTCCCGGGACAGGGGCAGATACGCAGTATTTT